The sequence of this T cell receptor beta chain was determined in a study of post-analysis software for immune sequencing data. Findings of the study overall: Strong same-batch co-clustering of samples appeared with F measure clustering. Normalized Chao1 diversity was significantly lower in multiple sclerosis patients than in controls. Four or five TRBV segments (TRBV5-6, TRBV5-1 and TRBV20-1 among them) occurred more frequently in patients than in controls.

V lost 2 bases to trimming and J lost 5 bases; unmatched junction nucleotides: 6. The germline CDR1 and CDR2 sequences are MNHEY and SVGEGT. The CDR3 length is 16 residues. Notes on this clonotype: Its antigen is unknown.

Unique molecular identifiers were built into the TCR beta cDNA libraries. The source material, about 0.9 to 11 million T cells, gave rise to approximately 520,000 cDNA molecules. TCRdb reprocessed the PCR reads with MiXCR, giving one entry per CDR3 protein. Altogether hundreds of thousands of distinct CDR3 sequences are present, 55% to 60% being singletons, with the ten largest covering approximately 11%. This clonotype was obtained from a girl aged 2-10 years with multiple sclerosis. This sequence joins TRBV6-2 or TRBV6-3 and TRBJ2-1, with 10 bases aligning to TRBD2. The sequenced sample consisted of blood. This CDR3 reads CASSYDPSGGNNEQFF. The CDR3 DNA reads TGTGCCAGCAGTTACGATCCTAGCGGGGGTAACAATGAGCAGTTCTTC.